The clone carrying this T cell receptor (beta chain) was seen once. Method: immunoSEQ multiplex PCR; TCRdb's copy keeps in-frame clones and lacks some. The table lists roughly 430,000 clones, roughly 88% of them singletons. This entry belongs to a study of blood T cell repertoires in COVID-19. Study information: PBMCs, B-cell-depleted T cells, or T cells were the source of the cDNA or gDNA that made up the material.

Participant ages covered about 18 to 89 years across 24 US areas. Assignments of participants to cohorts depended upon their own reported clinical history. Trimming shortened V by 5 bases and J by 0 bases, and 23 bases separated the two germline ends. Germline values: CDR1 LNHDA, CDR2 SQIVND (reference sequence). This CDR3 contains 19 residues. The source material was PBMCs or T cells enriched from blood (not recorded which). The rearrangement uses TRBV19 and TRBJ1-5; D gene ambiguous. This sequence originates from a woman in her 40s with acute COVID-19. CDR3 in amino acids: CASSSLEGWVFYSNQPQHF. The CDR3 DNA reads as TGTGCCAGTAGTTCCCTGGAGGGTTGGGTTTTTTATAGCAATCAGCCCCAGCATTTT.